These T cell receptor beta chains were read from a single sample in a study of lymphopenia after photon versus proton radiotherapy. TCRdb keeps only in-frame clones here, not all; method: immunoSEQ multiplex PCR. The sample yields tens of thousands of clones, around 81% seen once. Sequenced material: peripheral blood, taken from a patient treated with proton-based radiotherapy. These TCRs come from a woman aged 70-85 years with pancreatic cancer. CDR3s include the opening cysteine and the closing phenylalanine or tryptophan. The D gene is left open where the match is weak. Rows give clone size only sometimes, using once, few, many, or a class for an expanded clone.

V	size	D	J	CDR3	DNA
TRBV9	once	-	TRBJ1-6	CASSVSGNSPLHF	TGTGCCAGCAGCGTATCCGGTAATTCACCCCTCCACTTT
TRBV28	-	TRBD1	TRBJ1-2	CASSSRDRVYGYTF	TGTGCCAGCAGCAGCCGGGACAGGGTATATGGCTACACCTTC
TRBV5-4	-	TRBD1	TRBJ2-7	CASSYLSGTGGYEQYF	TGTGCCAGCAGCTACTTATCCGGGACAGGGGGCTACGAGCAGTACTTC
TRBV7-9	-	TRBD1	TRBJ2-5	CASSRDRPEETQYF	TGTGCCAGCAGCCGGGACAGGCCTGAAGAGACCCAGTACTTC
TRBV5-4	few	-	TRBJ2-2	CASSGRPNTGELFF	TGTGCCAGCAGCGGCAGGCCGAACACCGGGGAGCTGTTTTTT
TRBV10-3	few	-	TRBJ1-5	CATGYDNQPQHF	TGTGCCACCGGTTATGACAATCAGCCCCAGCATTTT
TRBV15	few	-	TRBJ2-1	CATSRDGGNNEQFF	TGTGCCACCAGCAGAGATGGGGGAAACAATGAGCAGTTCTTC
TRBV10-3	-	-	TRBJ2-7	CAISRQNYEQYF	TGTGCCATCAGCCGGCAGAACTACGAGCAGTACTTC
TRBV7-2	-	TRBD2	TRBJ2-5	CASSLEGSGSPQETQYF	TGTGCCAGCAGCTTAGAGGGTAGCGGGAGTCCCCAAGAGACCCAGTACTTC
TRBV18	-	TRBD2	TRBJ2-7	CASSPDPGLGFSEQYF	TGTGCCAGCTCACCGGACCCGGGACTAGGGTTTAGTGAGCAGTACTTC
TRBV7-3	-	-	TRBJ2-1	CASSSRPVGGHEQFF	TGTGCCAGCAGCTCCCGCCCTGTTGGGGGTCATGAGCAGTTCTTC
TRBV30	-	TRBD2	TRBJ2-3	CASTSGSGQDTQYF	TGTGCCTCGACGAGCGGGAGCGGACAAGATACGCAGTATTTT
TRBV4-1	-	TRBD1	TRBJ2-6	CASSQQSPGQGPGANVLTF	TGCGCCAGCAGCCAGCAGTCCCCGGGACAGGGGCCTGGGGCCAACGTCCTGACTTTC
TRBV7-3	few	TRBD1	TRBJ2-1	CASSSTGTGTEQFF	TGTGCCAGCAGCTCAACCGGGACAGGGACTGAGCAGTTCTTC
TRBV25-1	once	TRBD2	TRBJ2-2	CAMYPGLAGSEGELFF	TGTGCCATGTATCCGGGACTAGCGGGATCCGAGGGGGAGCTGTTTTTT
TRBV27	once	-	TRBJ2-1	CASRVSNYNEQFF	TGTGCCAGCCGCGTCTCGAACTACAATGAGCAGTTCTTC
TRBV11-3	-	-	TRBJ2-5	CASSPADRETQYF	TGTGCCAGCAGCCCCGCAGACAGGGAGACCCAGTACTTC
TRBV7-2	-	TRBD2	TRBJ2-3	CASSGEIAGGEDTQYF	TGTGCCAGCAGCGGGGAGATAGCGGGAGGGGAAGATACGCAGTATTTT
TRBV6-5	few	-	TRBJ2-2	CASSLSAGELFF	TGTGCCAGCAGTTTATCGGCCGGGGAGCTGTTTTTT
TRBV28	once	TRBD1	TRBJ1-2	CASSDGDRSFGYTF	TGTGCCAGCAGCGACGGGGACAGGTCTTTTGGCTACACCTTC
TRBV4-1	-	TRBD1	TRBJ1-5	CASSQDQTGGNQPQHF	TGCGCCAGCAGCCAAGATCAAACAGGGGGCAATCAGCCCCAGCATTTT
TRBV27	-	-	TRBJ1-1	CASSPTGLGAEAFF	TGTGCCAGCAGTCCTACAGGCTTAGGGGCTGAAGCTTTCTTT
TRBV25-1	-	-	TRBJ1-1	CASSAPGLTEAFF	TGTGCCAGCAGTGCTCCGGGACTCACTGAAGCTTTCTTT
TRBV5-1	-	-	TRBJ2-1	CASSQDTNNEQFF	TGCGCCAGCAGCCAGGACACTAACAATGAGCAGTTCTTC
TRBV28	-	-	TRBJ2-7	CASSLSGGPPYEQYF	TGTGCCAGCAGTTTAAGTGGGGGCCCACCCTACGAGCAGTACTTC
TRBV21-1	-	-	TRBJ1-5	CASSNRDRGGPRPQHF	TGTGCCAGCAGCAACCGGGACAGGGGAGGGCCTCGGCCCCAGCATTTT
TRBV19	-	-	TRBJ2-7	CASSIAKGPNEQYF	TGTGCCAGTAGTATCGCCAAGGGGCCGAACGAGCAGTACTTC
TRBV28	-	TRBD2	TRBJ2-1	CASSFGSGRRNEQFF	TGTGCCAGCAGTTTTGGGAGCGGGAGACGGAATGAGCAGTTCTTC
TRBV28	-	-	TRBJ2-3	CASSLSSATQYF	TGTGCCAGCAGTTTATCTTCCGCCACGCAGTATTTT
TRBV19	medium-sized	-	TRBJ2-1	CASSIGPLEHNEQFF	TGTGCCAGTAGTATAGGTCCCCTCGAACACAATGAGCAGTTCTTC
TRBV30	-	-	TRBJ2-5	CAWTGERETQYF	TGTGCCTGGACTGGGGAACGGGAGACCCAGTACTTC
TRBV27	-	TRBD1	TRBJ1-1	CASSLSTGVGTEAFF	TGTGCCAGCAGTTTATCGACAGGGGTGGGGACTGAAGCTTTCTTT
TRBV6-1	-	-	TRBJ1-4	CASSEGLGGASLTNEKLFF	TGTGCCAGCAGTGAAGGTTTGGGGGGCGCATCGTTGACTAATGAAAAACTGTTTTTT
TRBV6-5	-	-	TRBJ2-1	CASRGPAYNEQFF	TGTGCCAGCAGGGGCCCAGCCTACAATGAGCAGTTCTTC
TRBV19	-	TRBD1	TRBJ1-5	CASRTPTGSGQPQHF	TGTGCCAGTAGGACACCGACAGGGTCGGGTCAGCCCCAGCATTTT
TRBV6-5	-	-	TRBJ2-7	CASKGGDQTYEQYF	TGTGCCAGCAAGGGGGGCGATCAAACCTACGAGCAGTACTTC
TRBV5-4	-	-	TRBJ2-1	CASTAGLINEQFF	TGTGCCTCCACCGCCGGGCTGATAAATGAGCAGTTCTTC
TRBV28	few	TRBD1	TRBJ1-6	CASHLAGTGYSPLHF	TGTGCCAGCCATCTAGCCGGGACAGGGTATTCACCCCTCCACTTT